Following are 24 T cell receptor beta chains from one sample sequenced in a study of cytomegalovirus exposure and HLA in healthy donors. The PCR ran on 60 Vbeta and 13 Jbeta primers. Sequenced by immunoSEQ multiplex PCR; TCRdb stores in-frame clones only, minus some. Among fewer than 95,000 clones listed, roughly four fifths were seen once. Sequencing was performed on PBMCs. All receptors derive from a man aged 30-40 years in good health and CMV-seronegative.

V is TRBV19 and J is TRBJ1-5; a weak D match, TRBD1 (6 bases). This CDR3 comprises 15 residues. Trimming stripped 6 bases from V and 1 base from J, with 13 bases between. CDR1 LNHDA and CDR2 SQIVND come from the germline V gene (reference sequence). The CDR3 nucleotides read TGTGCCAGTAGCTTAACCAGGGGAAGCAATCAGCCCCAGCATTTT. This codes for CASSLTRGSNQPQHF.

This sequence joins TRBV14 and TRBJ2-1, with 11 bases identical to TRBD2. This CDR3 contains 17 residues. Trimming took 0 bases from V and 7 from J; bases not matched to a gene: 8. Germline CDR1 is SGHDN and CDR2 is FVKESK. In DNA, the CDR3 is TGTGCCAGCAGCCAAGACGTAGCGGGAGGGCCCATAAATGAGCAGTTCTTC. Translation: CASSQDVAGGPINEQFF.

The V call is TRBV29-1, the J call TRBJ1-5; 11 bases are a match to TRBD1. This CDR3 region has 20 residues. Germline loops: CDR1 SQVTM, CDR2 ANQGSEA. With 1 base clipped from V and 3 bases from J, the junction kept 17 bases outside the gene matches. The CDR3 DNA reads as TGCAGCGTTGAAGCTCCTGATCGGACAGGGGGCGTTTGGGACAATCAGCCCCAGCATTTT. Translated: CSVEAPDRTGGVWDNQPQHF.

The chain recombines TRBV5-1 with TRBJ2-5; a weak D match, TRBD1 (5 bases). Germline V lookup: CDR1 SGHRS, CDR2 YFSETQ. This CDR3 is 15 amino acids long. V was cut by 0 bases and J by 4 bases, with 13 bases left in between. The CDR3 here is CASSLVLVGAETQYF. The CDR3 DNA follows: TGCGCCAGCAGCTTGGTGCTAGTTGGGGCAGAGACCCAGTACTTC.

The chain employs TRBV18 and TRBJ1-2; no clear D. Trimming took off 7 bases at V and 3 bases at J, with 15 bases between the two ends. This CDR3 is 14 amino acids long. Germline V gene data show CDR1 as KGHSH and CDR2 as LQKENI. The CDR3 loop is CASLPPGKDYGYTF. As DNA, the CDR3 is TGTGCCAGCTTACCCCCGGGAAAGGACTATGGCTACACCTTC.

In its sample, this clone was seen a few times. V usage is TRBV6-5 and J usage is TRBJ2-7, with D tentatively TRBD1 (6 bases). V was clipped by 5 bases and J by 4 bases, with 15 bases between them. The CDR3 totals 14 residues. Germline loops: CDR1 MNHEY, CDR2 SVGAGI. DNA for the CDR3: TGTGCCAGCAGTCCCCCGGGACACAAGTACGAGCAGTACTTC. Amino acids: CASSPPGHKYEQYF.

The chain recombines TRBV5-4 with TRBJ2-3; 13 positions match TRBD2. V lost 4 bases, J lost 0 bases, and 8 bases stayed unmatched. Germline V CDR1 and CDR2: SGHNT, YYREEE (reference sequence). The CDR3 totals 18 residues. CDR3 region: CASSLGTSGTTSTDTQYF. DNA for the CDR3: TGTGCCAGCAGCCTCGGGACTAGCGGGACGACTAGCACAGATACGCAGTATTTT.

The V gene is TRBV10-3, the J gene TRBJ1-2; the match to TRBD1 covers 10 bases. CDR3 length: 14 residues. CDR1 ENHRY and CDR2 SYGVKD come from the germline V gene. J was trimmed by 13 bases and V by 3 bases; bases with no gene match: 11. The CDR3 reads CAISDSGTGALPTF. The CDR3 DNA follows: TGTGCCATCAGTGATTCAGGGACAGGGGCTTTACCCACCTTC.

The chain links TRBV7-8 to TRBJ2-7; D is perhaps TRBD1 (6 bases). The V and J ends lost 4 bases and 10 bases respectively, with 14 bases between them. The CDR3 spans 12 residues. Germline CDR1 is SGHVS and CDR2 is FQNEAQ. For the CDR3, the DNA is TGTGCCAGCAGCTCCGGGACATCGGGCCAGTACTTC. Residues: CASSSGTSGQYF. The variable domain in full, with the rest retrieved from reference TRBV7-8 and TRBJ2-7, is GAGVSQSPRYKVAKRGQDVALRCDPISGHVSLFWYQQALGQGPEFLTYFQNEAQLDKSGLPSDRFFAERPEGSVSTLKIQRTQQEDSAVYLCASSSGTSGQYFGPGTRLTVT.

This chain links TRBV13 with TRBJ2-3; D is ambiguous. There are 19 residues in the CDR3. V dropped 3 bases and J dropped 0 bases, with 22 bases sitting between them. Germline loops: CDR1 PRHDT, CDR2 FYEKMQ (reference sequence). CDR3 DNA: TGTGCCAGCAGCTTCCAAGCAAATTCTGGGCCCCGTAGCACAGATACGCAGTATTTT. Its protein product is CASSFQANSGPRSTDTQYF.

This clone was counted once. The CDR3 DNA sequence: TGTGCCAGCAGCCTCTCTCCCGACGGGAATCAGCCCCAGCATTTT. Translating it yields CASSLSPDGNQPQHF. The chain recombines TRBV9 with TRBJ1-5; D unresolved. Germline V gives CDR1 SGDLS, CDR2 YYNGEE. Trimming removed 4 bases at V and 4 bases at J, with 15 bases between. This CDR3 has 15 amino acids.

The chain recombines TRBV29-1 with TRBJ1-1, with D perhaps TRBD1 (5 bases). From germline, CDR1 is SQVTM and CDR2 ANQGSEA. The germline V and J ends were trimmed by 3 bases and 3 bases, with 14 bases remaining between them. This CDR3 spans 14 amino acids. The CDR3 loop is CSVDVDSMHTEAFF. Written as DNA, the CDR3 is TGCAGCGTTGACGTCGACAGTATGCACACTGAAGCTTTCTTT.

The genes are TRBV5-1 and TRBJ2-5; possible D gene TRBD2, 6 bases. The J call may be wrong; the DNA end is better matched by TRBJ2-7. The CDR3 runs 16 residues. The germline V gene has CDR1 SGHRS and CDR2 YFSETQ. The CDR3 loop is CASSLALATNTYEQYF. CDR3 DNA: TGCGCCAGCAGCTTGGCGCTAGCGACCAATACCTACGAGCAGTACTTC.

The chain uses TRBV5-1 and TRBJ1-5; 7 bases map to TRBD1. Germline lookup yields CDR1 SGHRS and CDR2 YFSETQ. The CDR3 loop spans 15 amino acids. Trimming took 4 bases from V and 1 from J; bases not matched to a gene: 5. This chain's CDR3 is CASSPTGKSNQPQHF. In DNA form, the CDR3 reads TGCGCCAGCAGCCCGACAGGGAAGAGCAATCAGCCCCAGCATTTT.

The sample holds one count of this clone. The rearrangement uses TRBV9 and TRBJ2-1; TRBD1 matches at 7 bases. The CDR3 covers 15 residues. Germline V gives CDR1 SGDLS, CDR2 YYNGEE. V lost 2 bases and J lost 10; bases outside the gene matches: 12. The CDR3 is CASSVGTAAMSEQFF. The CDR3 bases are TGTGCCAGCAGCGTGGGGACAGCAGCAATGTCAGAGCAGTTCTTC.

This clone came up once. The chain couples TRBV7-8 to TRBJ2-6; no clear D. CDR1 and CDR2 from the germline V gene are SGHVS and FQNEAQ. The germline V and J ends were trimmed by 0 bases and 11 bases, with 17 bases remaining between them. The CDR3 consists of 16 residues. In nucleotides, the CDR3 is TGTGCCAGCAGCTTAGCCTTCCGAACAGCTGGCGACGTCCTGACTTTC. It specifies CASSLAFRTAGDVLTF. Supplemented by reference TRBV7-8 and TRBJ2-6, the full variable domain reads GAGVSQSPRYKVAKRGQDVALRCDPISGHVSLFWYQQALGQGPEFLTYFQNEAQLDKSGLPSDRFFAERPEGSVSTLKIQRTQQEDSAVYLCASSLAFRTAGDVLTFGAGSRLTVL.

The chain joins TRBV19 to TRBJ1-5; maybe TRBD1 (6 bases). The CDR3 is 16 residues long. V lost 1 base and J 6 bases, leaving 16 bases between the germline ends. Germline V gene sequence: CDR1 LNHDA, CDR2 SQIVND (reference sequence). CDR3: CASSIVILGGRQPQHF. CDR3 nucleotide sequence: TGTGCCAGTAGTATAGTAATCCTAGGGGGACGTCAGCCCCAGCATTTT. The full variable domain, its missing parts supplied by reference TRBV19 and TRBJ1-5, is DGGITQSPKYLFRKEGQNVTLSCEQNLNHDAMYWYRQDPGQGLRLIYYSQIVNDFQKGDIAEGYSVSREKKESFPLTVTSAQKNPTAFYLCASSIVILGGRQPQHFGDGTRLSIL.

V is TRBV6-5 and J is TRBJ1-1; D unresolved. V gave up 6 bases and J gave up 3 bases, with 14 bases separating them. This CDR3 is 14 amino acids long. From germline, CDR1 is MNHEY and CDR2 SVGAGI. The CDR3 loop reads CASSTPGGHTEAFF. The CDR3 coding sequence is TGTGCCAGCAGCACTCCTGGAGGGCACACTGAAGCTTTCTTT.

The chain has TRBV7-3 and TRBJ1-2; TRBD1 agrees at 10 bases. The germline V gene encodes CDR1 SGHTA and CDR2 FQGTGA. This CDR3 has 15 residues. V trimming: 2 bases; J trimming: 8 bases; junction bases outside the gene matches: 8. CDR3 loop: CASSLSGTGVLGYTF. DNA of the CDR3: TGTGCCAGCAGCTTATCCGGGACAGGGGTTTTGGGCTACACCTTC.

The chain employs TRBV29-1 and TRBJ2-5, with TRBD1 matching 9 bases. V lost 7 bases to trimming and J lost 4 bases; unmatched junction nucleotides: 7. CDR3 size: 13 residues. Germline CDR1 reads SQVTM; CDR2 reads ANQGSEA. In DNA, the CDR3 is TGCAGCGCGGGACAGGGCGGACGAGAGACCCAGTACTTC. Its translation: CSAGQGGRETQYF.

The CDR3 sequence: CSAQGAVHYGYTF. The CDR3 DNA sequence: TGCAGCGCGCAGGGGGCCGTTCACTATGGCTACACCTTC. The V gene is TRBV29-1, the J gene TRBJ1-2; 8 positions agree with TRBD1. CDR3 size: 13 residues. The V and J ends lost 7 bases and 3 bases, in that order; junction bases with no gene match: 7. Germline lookup yields CDR1 SQVTM and CDR2 ANQGSEA.

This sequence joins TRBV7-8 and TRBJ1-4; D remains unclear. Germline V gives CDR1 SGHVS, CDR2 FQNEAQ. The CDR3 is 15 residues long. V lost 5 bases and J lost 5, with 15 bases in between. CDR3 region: CASSRTELENEKLFF. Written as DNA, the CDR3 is TGTGCCAGCAGCCGAACAGAGCTCGAGAATGAAAAACTGTTTTTT.

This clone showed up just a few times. The CDR3 sequence is CASSSGHMNTEAFF. CDR3 coding DNA: TGTGCCAGCAGCTCTGGACACATGAACACTGAAGCTTTCTTT. The chain links TRBV11-3 to TRBJ1-1; tentative D call: TRBD1 (5 bases). The ends were cut back, 4 bases at V and 0 bases at J, with 9 bases in the middle. Germline V gene data show CDR1 as SGHNT and CDR2 as YENEEA. CDR3 size: 14 residues.

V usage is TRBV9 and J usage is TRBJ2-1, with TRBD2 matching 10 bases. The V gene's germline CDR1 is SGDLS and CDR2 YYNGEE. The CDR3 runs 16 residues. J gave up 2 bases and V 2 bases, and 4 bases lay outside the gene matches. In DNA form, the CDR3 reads TGTGCCAGCAGCGTTGGGACTAGCGAACCCTACAATGAGCAGTTCTTC. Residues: CASSVGTSEPYNEQFF.